This T cell receptor (beta chain) is drawn from a study of CD8+ T cells in alopecia areata. Study-level points and caveats: Alopecia totalis/universalis scalp especially showed more expanded CD8+ clones than normal scalp.

Treatment specified: oral pan-JAK inhibitor, 5-10 mg twice daily. Using a FACSAria, the CD4+ and CD8+ T cells were sorted from the PBMCs. In regard to this clone: The antigen remains unidentified.

Once RNA had been extracted, it was reverse transcribed into cDNA to act as the sequencing template. Sequencing used immunoSEQ multiplex PCR; TCRdb keeps in-frame clones, though not all of them. Here the sample spans 150,000 to 200,000 clones, around three fifths being singletons. CDR1 SQVTM and CDR2 ANQGSEA come from the germline V gene. V shed 6 bases, J shed 2 bases, and the junction held 9 bases outside the gene matches. This CDR3 spans 14 amino acids. The V and J genes are TRBV29-1 and TRBJ1-2, with 7 bases that match TRBD1. The sequenced sample was CD4+ T cells sorted from blood, obtained at week 4, from a patient treated with tofacitinib. The source of this sequence is a human donor with alopecia areata. CDR3 in DNA: TGCAGCGTGCCCGACAGGGTCTGGAACTATGGCTACACCTTC. This sequence encodes CSVPDRVWNYGYTF.